This TCR beta chain was captured by sequencing in a study of CD8 T cells in ankylosing spondylitis. TCRdb re-called the 5' RACE reads with MiXCR, one entry per CDR3 protein. The sample lists under 950,000 distinct CDR3 sequences, roughly 19% seen once, with over 15% in the top ten. Study outcomes and limitations: Disease-associated clones were reportedly significantly overrepresented in matched ankylosing spondylitis synovial fluid. A TCR beta motif of several highly homologous variants appeared characteristic of ankylosing spondylitis blood.

The CDR3 sequence is 14 residues long. Germline trimming cut 2 bases from V and 6 bases from J; bases unmatched to any gene: 4. In germline, CDR1 is MGHRA, CDR2 YSYEKL. On this clonotype: Its antigen is undetermined.

Input material: blood, either unsorted or a sorted T cell fraction (not recorded which). The TCR was taken from a male donor with ankylosing spondylitis. The gene calls are TRBV4-1 and TRBJ2-1; the match to TRBD1 covers 7 bases. Here the CDR3 reads CASSQRGPGNEQFF. CDR3 in DNA: TGCGCCAGCAGCCAAAGGGGGCCGGGCAATGAGCAGTTCTTC.